One and the same sample provided the 25 T cell receptor beta chains below, sequenced in a study of Ad26.COV2.S vaccination and SARS-CoV-2 variants (dated by TCRdb to the early 2020s). The sample's treatment or condition label is to be understood as: some 19 received Ad26.COV2.S at low or high dose, single or two shots; 5 received placebo; per-sample allocation not given. For vaccine and placebo recipients, repertoires were sequenced using samples collected on day 63 after the first injection. Receptor amplification or capture employed the immunoSEQ multiplex PCR assay. TCRdb obtained this table from immuneACCESS and retained in-frame rearrangements with V and J assigned. These tables miss some clones; where compared with another copy, unresolved V genes account for less than half of the shortfall, and the remainder is unexplained. The sample table holds some 480,000 clones, of which around nine tenths were seen once. Roughly 12% of the sample goes to the ten largest clones.

The material sequenced was peripheral blood, taken in a trial of Ad26.COV2.S vaccine versus placebo. Every receptor here comes from a person aged 18-65 years who received the Ad26.COV2.S COVID-19 vaccine or a placebo.

The chain employs TRBV9 and TRBJ2-1; 13 bases are a match to TRBD2. V was pared by 3 bases and J by 6 bases, with 6 bases of the junction left unmatched. This CDR3 is 16 amino acids long. The germline V gene encodes CDR1 SGDLS and CDR2 YYNGEE. The CDR3 here is CASSAGGLAGSNEQFF. The CDR3 DNA reads TGTGCCAGCAGCGCGGGGGGACTAGCGGGATCCAATGAGCAGTTCTTC.

The chain combines TRBV29-1 with TRBJ2-1; TRBD1 is a possible D gene (5 bases). Trimming removed 7 bases from V and 2 bases from J, with 12 bases in between. This CDR3 contains 13 residues. CDR1 and CDR2 (germline): SQVTM, ANQGSEA. This CDR3 is CSAETGAYNEQFF. CDR3 coding DNA: TGCAGCGCAGAAACAGGAGCCTACAATGAGCAGTTCTTC.

The chain carries TRBV7-9 and TRBJ2-7; D gene ambiguous. The V and J ends lost 1 base and 2 bases respectively, with 9 bases between them. The CDR3 contains 14 residues. Germline V gene lookup returns CDR1 SEHNR and CDR2 FQNEAQ (reference sequence). CDR3 DNA: TGTGCCAGCAGCTTAGGCGCCAGAACCTACGAGCAGTACTTC. This translates into CASSLGARTYEQYF.

V gene TRBV6-2 or TRBV6-3 combines with J gene TRBJ2-7; D gene uncertain. The germline gives CDR1 MNHEY, CDR2 SVGEGT. Trimming took 2 bases from V and 5 from J, leaving 4 bases between them. This CDR3 spans 11 amino acids. DNA for the CDR3: TGTGCCAGCAGTTACCTTAACGAGCAGTACTTC. It encodes CASSYLNEQYF.

This clone has just a few counts. The chain has TRBV7-9 and TRBJ1-5; D remains unclear. Germline loops: CDR1 SEHNR, CDR2 FQNEAQ (reference sequence). This CDR3 spans 16 amino acids. The ends were cut back, 4 bases at V and 4 bases at J, with 17 bases in the middle. In DNA form, the CDR3 reads TGTGCCAGCAGCTCCCTATCCGGGGAGTCAAATCAGCCCCAGCATTTT. Translated: CASSSLSGESNQPQHF.

The rearrangement links TRBV29-1 to TRBJ1-1; D possibly corresponds to TRBD1 (5 bases). The germline V and J ends were trimmed by 7 bases and 4 bases, with 13 bases remaining between them. The CDR3 extends over 12 amino acids. CDR1 and CDR2 (germline): SQVTM, ANQGSEA. The CDR3 bases are TGCAGCGCCCTTCAGGGCAGCACTGAAGCTTTCTTT. As protein: CSALQGSTEAFF.

J is TRBJ1-1 and V is TRBV28; D gene unclear. Germline-derived CDR1 and CDR2 are MDHEN and SYDVKM. The CDR3 totals 13 residues. V lost 7 bases and J lost 4, with 13 bases in between. DNA of the CDR3: TGTGCCAGCACAAAAGGGCGGGTCACTGAAGCTTTCTTT. It translates to CASTKGRVTEAFF.

The chain is built from TRBV4-1 and TRBJ2-3; D possibly matches TRBD1 or TRBD2 (5 bases each). Trimming took 0 bases from V and 6 from J, leaving 22 bases between them. The CDR3 length is 18 residues. Germline loops: CDR1 MGHRA, CDR2 YSYEKL. The CDR3 nucleotides are TGCGCCAGCAGCCAAGATCTAGGGGAGTCCAGGAAGGGGGATACGCAGTATTTT. It specifies CASSQDLGESRKGDTQYF.

To note about this clone: This CDR3 is also generated by other DNA sequences in the sample. The chain uses TRBV5-1 and TRBJ2-3, with TRBD1 as a possible D gene (5 bases). Trimming took off 0 bases at V and 4 bases at J, with 6 bases between the two ends. This CDR3 region has 13 residues. Germline V gene sequence: CDR1 SGHRS, CDR2 YFSETQ. In DNA form, the CDR3 reads TGCGCCAGCAGCTTGGCAGGGTCAGATACGCAGTATTTT. Translation: CASSLAGSDTQYF.

J is TRBJ1-1 and V is TRBV7-3, with no clear D. The CDR3 is 15 amino acids. The V gene lost 2 bases and the J gene lost 4 bases, with 14 bases spanning the gap. Germline V gene data show CDR1 as SGHTA and CDR2 as FQGTGA. CDR3 amino acids: CASSLLGFGVTEAFF. The CDR3 coding sequence is TGTGCCAGCAGCTTATTGGGATTTGGGGTCACTGAAGCTTTCTTT. The variable domain in full, completed from reference TRBV7-3 and TRBJ1-1, reads GAGVSQTPSNKVTEKGKYVELRCDPISGHTALYWYRQSLGQGPEFLIYFQGTGAADDSGLPNDRFFAVRPEGSVSTLKIQRTERGDSAVYLCASSLLGFGVTEAFFGQGTRLTVV.

CDR3 sequence: CASRELQTGATYNEQFF. CDR3 sequence (DNA): TGTGCCAGCAGAGAATTACAAACGGGAGCCACCTACAATGAGCAGTTCTTC. The chain recombines TRBV28 with TRBJ2-1; tentatively, D is TRBD2 (6 bases). Per the germline V gene, CDR1 is MDHEN and CDR2 is SYDVKM. V lost 6 bases to trimming and J lost 2 bases, with 20 bases between them. The CDR3 has 17 residues.

This chain uses TRBV28 with TRBJ1-6; 9 bases fit TRBD1. The CDR3 sequence is 15 residues long. Germline trimming cut 2 bases from V and 9 bases from J; bases unmatched to any gene: 5. Germline values: CDR1 MDHEN, CDR2 SYDVKM. CDR3 sequence (DNA): TGTGCCAGCAGTTTAGTTCGGACAGGGGTTTCACCCCTCCACTTT. It encodes CASSLVRTGVSPLHF.

CDR3 nucleotides: TGTGCCGTCCCTGGTGTCGGCAATGAAAAACTGTTTTTT. Translation gives CAVPGVGNEKLFF. The gene calls are TRBV28 and TRBJ1-4; D is unresolved. The germline V and J ends were trimmed by 11 bases and 5 bases, with 15 bases remaining between them. The CDR3 consists of 13 residues. Per the germline V gene, CDR1 is MDHEN and CDR2 is SYDVKM.

This chain joins TRBV10-3 and TRBJ2-5; 7 bases fit TRBD2. The CDR3 consists of 15 residues. After removal of 3 bases from V and 2 bases from J, the junction contained 6 bases not matched to a gene. Per germline, CDR1 ENHRY and CDR2 SYGVKD. The CDR3 region is CAISDPSGGQETQYF. As DNA, the CDR3 is TGTGCCATCAGTGACCCCTCGGGGGGTCAAGAGACCCAGTACTTC.

The rearrangement links TRBV30 to TRBJ1-2; D unclear. The CDR3 contains 15 residues. Trimming removed 2 bases from V and 1 base from J, with 14 bases in between. Germline assignment: CDR1 GTSNPN and CDR2 SVGIG (reference sequence). The CDR3 DNA reads TGTGCCTGGAGTAAAGGTAGTGCAATTAACTATGGCTACACCTTC. Translation gives CAWSKGSAINYGYTF. Together with reference TRBV30 and TRBJ1-2, the CDR3 gives the full variable domain: SQTIHQWPATLVQPVGSPLSLECTVEGTSNPNLYWYRQAAGRGLQLLFYSVGIGQISSEVPQNLSASRPQDRQFILSSKKLLLSDSGFYLCAWSKGSAINYGYTFGSGTRLTVV.

V is TRBV3-1 (or the pseudogene TRBV3-2) and J is TRBJ2-1; D is unresolved. CDR3 size: 17 residues. V lost 0 bases and J 8 bases, leaving 20 bases between the germline ends. CDR1 is LGHDT, CDR2 YNNKEL, per germline (reference sequence). The CDR3 spells CASSQDRRLAKVDEQFF. The DNA of the CDR3 is TGTGCCAGCAGCCAAGATCGGAGACTGGCTAAGGTGGATGAGCAGTTCTTC.

V gene TRBV11-3 combines with J gene TRBJ1-1; TRBD1 matches at 7 bases. The CDR3 has 13 residues. Germline assignment: CDR1 SGHNT and CDR2 YENEEA. Trimming at V came to 1 base and at J to 4 bases, leaving 0 bases not matched to a gene. CDR3: CASSLGDSTEAFF. The CDR3 nucleotides read TGTGCCAGCAGCTTAGGGGACAGCACTGAAGCTTTCTTT.

This clone occurred once. V gene TRBV19 combines with J gene TRBJ2-6, with 7 nucleotides matching TRBD1. CDR1 and CDR2 from the germline V gene are LNHDA and SQIVND (reference sequence). V shed 5 bases and J 4 bases; nucleotides not matched to a gene: 5. This CDR3 is 15 amino acids long. CDR3 sequence (DNA): TGTGCCAGTAGTTCACAGGGGCTGGGGGCCAACGTCCTGACTTTC. Translation: CASSSQGLGANVLTF.

The rearrangement uses TRBV5-5 and TRBJ2-5; D might be TRBD1 (5 bases). The germline CDR1 and CDR2 sequences are SGHKS and YYEKEE (reference sequence). Trimming left V 4 bases short and J 1 base short, with 17 bases between. This CDR3 is 16 amino acids long. The DNA of the CDR3 is TGTGCCAGCAGCCCGTCAATGACAGATCCCCAAGAGACCCAGTACTTC. It encodes CASSPSMTDPQETQYF.

CDR3 protein: CAWSVRRGYNEQFF. In DNA form, the CDR3 reads TGTGCCTGGAGTGTACGGCGGGGATACAATGAGCAGTTCTTC. V is TRBV30 and J is TRBJ2-1; weak D call: TRBD2 (6 bases). This CDR3 spans 14 amino acids. Germline assignment: CDR1 GTSNPN and CDR2 SVGIG (reference sequence). The ends were cut back, 0 bases at V and 4 bases at J, with 10 bases in the middle.

This CDR3 reads CASRSQGSGANVLTF. In DNA, the CDR3 is TGTGCCAGCAGGTCACAGGGATCTGGGGCCAACGTCCTGACTTTC. The rearrangement joins TRBV11-2 to TRBJ2-6, with D maybe TRBD1 (6 bases). From germline, CDR1 is SGHAT and CDR2 FQNNGV. V lost 6 bases to trimming and J lost 1 base, with 10 bases between them. The CDR3 is 15 amino acids.

The CDR3 here is CASSLGRYQETQYF. The CDR3 coding sequence is TGCGCCAGCAGCTTGGGCAGGTACCAAGAGACCCAGTACTTC. The chain links TRBV5-1 to TRBJ2-5; no clear D gene. This CDR3 comprises 14 residues. Germline-derived CDR1 and CDR2 are SGHRS and YFSETQ. Trimming shortened V by 0 bases and J by 0 bases, and 6 bases separated the two germline ends.

This chain joins TRBV9 and TRBJ1-4; D unresolved. The germline V and J ends were trimmed by 0 bases and 8 bases, with 11 bases remaining between them. This CDR3 is 14 amino acids long. CDR1 is SGDLS and CDR2 is YYNGEE in the germline V gene. Here the CDR3 reads CASSVDGLGEKLFF. In DNA form, the CDR3 reads TGTGCCAGCAGCGTAGACGGGTTGGGGGAAAAACTGTTTTTT.

This clone has just one count. The rearrangement uses TRBV5-1 and TRBJ2-1, with TRBD2 identical over 12 bases. The CDR3 consists of 17 residues. Germline values: CDR1 SGHRS, CDR2 YFSETQ. Losses at the gene ends were 3 bases for V and 8 bases for J; bases not matched to a gene: 12. In nucleotides, the CDR3 is TGCGCCAGCAGCTCGAAAATGACTAGCGGGAGAACGTATGAGCAGTTCTTC. Amino acids: CASSSKMTSGRTYEQFF.

V usage is TRBV9 and J usage is TRBJ1-1; D gene ambiguous. CDR3 size: 13 residues. CDR1 SGDLS and CDR2 YYNGEE come from the germline V gene. V lost 2 bases and J 3 bases, leaving 8 bases between the germline ends. DNA of the CDR3: TGTGCCAGCAGCGTCAGAATGGACACTGAAGCTTTCTTT. This codes for CASSVRMDTEAFF. Filled out from reference TRBV9 and TRBJ1-1, the complete variable domain reads DSGVTQTPKHLITATGQRVTLRCSPRSGDLSVYWYQQSLDQGLQFLIQYYNGEERAKGNILERFSAQQFPDLHSELNLSSLELGDSALYFCASSVRMDTEAFFGQGTRLTVV.